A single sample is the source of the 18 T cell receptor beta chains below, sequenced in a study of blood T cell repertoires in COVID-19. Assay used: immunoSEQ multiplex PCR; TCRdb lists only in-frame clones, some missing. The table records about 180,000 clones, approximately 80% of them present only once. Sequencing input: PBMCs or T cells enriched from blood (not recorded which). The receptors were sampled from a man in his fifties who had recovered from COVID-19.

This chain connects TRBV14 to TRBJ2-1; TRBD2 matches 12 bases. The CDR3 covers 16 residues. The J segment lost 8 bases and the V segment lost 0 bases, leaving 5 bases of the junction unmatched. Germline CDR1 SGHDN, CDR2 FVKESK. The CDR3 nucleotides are TGTGCCAGCAGCCAAGATACGGCTAGCGGGGGGGATGAGCAGTTCTTC. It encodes CASSQDTASGGDEQFF.

The CDR3 reads CASSVYGGSTRPNQPQHF. The CDR3 DNA sequence: TGTGCCAGCAGCGTTTACGGGGGATCAACCCGCCCGAATCAGCCCCAGCATTTT. The chain has TRBV5-4 and TRBJ1-5; D perhaps matches TRBD1 (5 bases). The germline gives CDR1 SGHNT, CDR2 YYREEE (reference sequence). This CDR3 region has 18 residues. Trimming took 4 bases from V and 4 from J, leaving 24 bases between them.

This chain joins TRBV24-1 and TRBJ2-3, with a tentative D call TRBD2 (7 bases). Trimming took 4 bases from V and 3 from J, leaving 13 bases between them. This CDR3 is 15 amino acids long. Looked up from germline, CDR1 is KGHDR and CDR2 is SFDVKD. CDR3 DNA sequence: TGTGCCACCAGTGAGAGGGGGGGGGAGACAGATACGCAGTATTTT. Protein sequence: CATSERGGETDTQYF.

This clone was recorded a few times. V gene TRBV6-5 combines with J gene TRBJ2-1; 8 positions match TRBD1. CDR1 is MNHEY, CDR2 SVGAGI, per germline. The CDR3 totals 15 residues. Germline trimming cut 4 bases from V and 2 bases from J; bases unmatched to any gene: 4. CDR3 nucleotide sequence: TGTGCCAGCAGTTCCGACAGGGGAGCCTACAATGAGCAGTTCTTC. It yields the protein CASSSDRGAYNEQFF.

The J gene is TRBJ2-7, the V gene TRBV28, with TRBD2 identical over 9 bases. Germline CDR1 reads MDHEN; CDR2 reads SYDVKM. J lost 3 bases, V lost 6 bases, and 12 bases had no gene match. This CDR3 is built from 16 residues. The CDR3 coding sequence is TGTGCCAGCAGCCGACGGCCTAGCGGGGCCTTCTACGAGCAGTACTTC. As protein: CASSRRPSGAFYEQYF.

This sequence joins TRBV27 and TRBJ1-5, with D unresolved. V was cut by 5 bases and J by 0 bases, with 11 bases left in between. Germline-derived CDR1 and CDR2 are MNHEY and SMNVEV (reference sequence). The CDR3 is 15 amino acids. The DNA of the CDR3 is TGTGCCAGCAGTCCCGGACTATTTAGCAATCAGCCCCAGCATTTT. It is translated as CASSPGLFSNQPQHF.

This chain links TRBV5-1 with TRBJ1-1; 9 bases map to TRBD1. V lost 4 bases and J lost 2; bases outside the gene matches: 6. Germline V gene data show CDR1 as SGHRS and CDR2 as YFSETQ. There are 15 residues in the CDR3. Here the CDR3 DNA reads TGCGCCAGCAGCCCGGGACAGGGCATAAACACTGAAGCTTTCTTT. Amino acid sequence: CASSPGQGINTEAFF.

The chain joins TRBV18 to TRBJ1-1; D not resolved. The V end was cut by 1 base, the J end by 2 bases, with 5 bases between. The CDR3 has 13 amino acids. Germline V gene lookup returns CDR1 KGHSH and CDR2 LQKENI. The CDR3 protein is CASSPLSNTEAFF. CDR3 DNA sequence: TGTGCCAGCTCACCACTCTCTAACACTGAAGCTTTCTTT.

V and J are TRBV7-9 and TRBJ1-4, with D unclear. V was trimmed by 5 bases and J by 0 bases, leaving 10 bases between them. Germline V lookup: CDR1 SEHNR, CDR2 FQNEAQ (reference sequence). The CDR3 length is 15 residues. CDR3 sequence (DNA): TGTGCCAGCAGCACCTACGGGGCAACTAATGAAAAACTGTTTTTT. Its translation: CASSTYGATNEKLFF. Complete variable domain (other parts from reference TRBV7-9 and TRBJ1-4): DTGVSQNPRHKITKRGQNVTFRCDPISEHNRLYWYRQTLGQGPEFLTYFQNEAQLEKSRLLSDRFSAERPKGSFSTLEIQRTEQGDSAMYLCASSTYGATNEKLFFGSGTQLSVL.

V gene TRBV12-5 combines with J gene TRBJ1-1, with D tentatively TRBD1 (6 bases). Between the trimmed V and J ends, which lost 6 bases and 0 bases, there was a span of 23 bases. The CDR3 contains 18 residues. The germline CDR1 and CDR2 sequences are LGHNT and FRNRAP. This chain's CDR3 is CASGTNLKTGDLNTEAFF. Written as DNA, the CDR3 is TGTGCTAGTGGGACAAATCTAAAGACAGGCGACTTGAACACTGAAGCTTTCTTT.

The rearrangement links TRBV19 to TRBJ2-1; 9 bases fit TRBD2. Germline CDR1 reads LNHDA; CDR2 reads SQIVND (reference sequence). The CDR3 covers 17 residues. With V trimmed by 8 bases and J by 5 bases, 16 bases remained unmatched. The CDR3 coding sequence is TGTGCCAGTCCGAGGGTACCAGCGGGGGGCAACGACAATGAGCAGTTCTTC. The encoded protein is CASPRVPAGGNDNEQFF.

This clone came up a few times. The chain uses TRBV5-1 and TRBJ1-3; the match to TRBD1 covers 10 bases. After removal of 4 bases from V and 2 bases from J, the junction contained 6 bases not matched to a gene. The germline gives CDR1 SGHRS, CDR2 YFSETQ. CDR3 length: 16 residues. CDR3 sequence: CASSRIGQGAGNTIYF. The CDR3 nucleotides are TGCGCCAGCAGCCGGATCGGACAGGGGGCTGGAAACACCATATATTTT.

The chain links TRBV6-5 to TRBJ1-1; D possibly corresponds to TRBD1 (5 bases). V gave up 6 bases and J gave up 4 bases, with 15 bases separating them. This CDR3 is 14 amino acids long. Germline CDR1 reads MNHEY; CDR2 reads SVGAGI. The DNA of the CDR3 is TGTGCCAGCAGAAAGCCTCAGGGAGGCACTGAAGCTTTCTTT. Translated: CASRKPQGGTEAFF.

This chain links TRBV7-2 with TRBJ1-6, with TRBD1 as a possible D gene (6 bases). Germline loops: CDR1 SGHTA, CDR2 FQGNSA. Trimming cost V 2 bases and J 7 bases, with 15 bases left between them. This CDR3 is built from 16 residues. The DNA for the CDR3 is TGTGCCAGCAGCTTAACAAGAGGACAGTTCAATTCACCCCTCCACTTT. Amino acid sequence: CASSLTRGQFNSPLHF.

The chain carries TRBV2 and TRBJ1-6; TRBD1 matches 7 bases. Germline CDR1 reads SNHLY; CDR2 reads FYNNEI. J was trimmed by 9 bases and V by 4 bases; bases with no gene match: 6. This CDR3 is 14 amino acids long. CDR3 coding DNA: TGTGCCAGCAGTGGACAGGGAGGCAGTTCACCCCTCCACTTT. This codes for CASSGQGGSSPLHF. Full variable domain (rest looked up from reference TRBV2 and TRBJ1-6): EPEVTQTPSHQVTQMGQEVILRCVPISNHLYFYWYRQILGQKVEFLVSFYNNEISEKSEIFDDQFSVERPDGSNFTLKIRSTKLEDSAMYFCASSGQGGSSPLHFGNGTRLTVT.

The CDR3 DNA is TGTGCCAGCTCACCGCAGGGGGTCTCTGGAAACACCATATATTTT. It encodes CASSPQGVSGNTIYF. J is TRBJ1-3 and V is TRBV18, with 7 bases lining up with TRBD1. V lost 3 bases to trimming and J lost 0 bases; unmatched junction nucleotides: 2. The germline CDR1 and CDR2 sequences are KGHSH and LQKENI. The CDR3 runs 15 residues.

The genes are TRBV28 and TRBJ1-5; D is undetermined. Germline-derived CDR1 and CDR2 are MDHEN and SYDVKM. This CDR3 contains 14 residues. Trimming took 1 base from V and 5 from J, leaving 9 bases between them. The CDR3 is CASSLFTRDQPQHF. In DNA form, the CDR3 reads TGTGCCAGCAGTTTATTTACGAGGGATCAGCCCCAGCATTTT. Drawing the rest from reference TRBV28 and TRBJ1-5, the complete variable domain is DVKVTQSSRYLVKRTGEKVFLECVQDMDHENMFWYRQDPGLGLRLIYFSYDVKMKEKGDIPEGYSVSREKKERFSLILESASTNQTSMYLCASSLFTRDQPQHFGDGTRLSIL.

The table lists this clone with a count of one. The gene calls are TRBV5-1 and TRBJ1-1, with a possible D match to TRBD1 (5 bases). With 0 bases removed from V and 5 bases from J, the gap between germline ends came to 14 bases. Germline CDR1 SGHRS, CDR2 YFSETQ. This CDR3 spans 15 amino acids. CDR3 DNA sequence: TGCGCCAGCAGCTTGGGTGGGGGAGGCGGAACTGAAGCTTTCTTT. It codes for CASSLGGGGGTEAFF. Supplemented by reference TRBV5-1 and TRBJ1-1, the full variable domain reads KAGVTQTPRYLIKTRGQQVTLSCSPISGHRSVSWYQQTPGQGLQFLFEYFSETQRNKGNFPGRFSGRQFSNSRSEMNVSTLELGDSALYLCASSLGGGGGTEAFFGQGTRLTVV.